The rows below give T cell receptor beta chains drawn from one sample of a study of cytomegalovirus exposure and HLA in healthy donors. Assay: immunoSEQ multiplex PCR; the TCRdb copy retains only in-frame clones and omits some. This table holds under 95,000 clones, around 80% found once. The sequenced sample consisted of PBMCs. These receptor sequences come from a male donor in good health and CMV-seronegative. Both conserved end residues are part of each CDR3. The order of the fields is V gene, D gene, clone size, J gene, CDR3 DNA, CDR3 protein. The D gene is left open where the match is weak. The listing skips clone size in some rows; elsewhere it reads once, few, many or a size class.

v_gene: TRBV6-1
d_gene: TRBD1
abundance: .
j_gene: TRBJ1-5
CDR3nt: TGTGCCAGCACTAGCACAGGGGGTAGCAATCAGCCCCAGCATTTT
CDR3aa: CASTSTGGSNQPQHF

v_gene: TRBV28
d_gene: .
abundance: .
j_gene: TRBJ2-3
CDR3nt: TGTGCCAGCAGTTTCCGGGGGACCACAGATACGCAGTATTTT
CDR3aa: CASSFRGTTDTQYF

v_gene: TRBV9
d_gene: TRBD1
abundance: .
j_gene: TRBJ2-2
CDR3nt: TGTGCCAGCAGCGTATCCCGAGACAGGGGAAACACCGGGGAGCTGTTTTTT
CDR3aa: CASSVSRDRGNTGELFF

v_gene: TRBV6-5
d_gene: .
abundance: .
j_gene: TRBJ2-7
CDR3nt: TGTGCCAGCAGTTACGGTGAGACCTACGAGCAGTACTTC
CDR3aa: CASSYGETYEQYF

v_gene: TRBV28
d_gene: .
abundance: .
j_gene: TRBJ2-7
CDR3nt: TGTGCCAGCAGTTCAGGGTCGAGCGAGCAGTACTTC
CDR3aa: CASSSGSSEQYF

v_gene: TRBV11-2
d_gene: .
abundance: .
j_gene: TRBJ2-7
CDR3nt: TGTGCCAGCAGCTTAGATACAGCAGCGGGGCAGTACTTC
CDR3aa: CASSLDTAAGQYF

v_gene: TRBV5-1
d_gene: TRBD2
abundance: .
j_gene: TRBJ2-1
CDR3nt: TGCGCCAGCAGACTAGCGGGGGGGCTTGAGAGGTACAATGAGCAGTTCTTC
CDR3aa: CASRLAGGLERYNEQFF

v_gene: TRBV6-1
d_gene: TRBD1
abundance: .
j_gene: TRBJ1-2
CDR3nt: TGTGCCAGCAGTGAAGGGGGAGGGACAGGGAACTATGGCTACACCTTC
CDR3aa: CASSEGGGTGNYGYTF

v_gene: TRBV18
d_gene: TRBD1
abundance: .
j_gene: TRBJ2-2
CDR3nt: TGTGCCAGCTCGCTTAAAACCGGGACAGGGGGCTTGAACACCGGGGAGCTGTTTTTT
CDR3aa: CASSLKTGTGGLNTGELFF

v_gene: TRBV9
d_gene: .
abundance: .
j_gene: TRBJ1-5
CDR3nt: TGTGCCAGCAGCCCCGGCGGAGGGTTGACTCAGCCCCAGCATTTT
CDR3aa: CASSPGGGLTQPQHF

v_gene: TRBV2
d_gene: TRBD1
abundance: .
j_gene: TRBJ1-4
CDR3nt: TGTGCCAGCAGACTGGGACAGGGGTGGGCAACTAATGAAAAACTGTTTTTT
CDR3aa: CASRLGQGWATNEKLFF

v_gene: TRBV19
d_gene: .
abundance: .
j_gene: TRBJ2-7
CDR3nt: TGTGCCAGTAGTATGGGCCCCTACGAGCAGTACTTC
CDR3aa: CASSMGPYEQYF

v_gene: TRBV4-1
d_gene: .
abundance: few
j_gene: TRBJ2-5
CDR3nt: TGCGCCAGCAGCCGAGACACAACGGACGGAGGGGAGACCCAGTACTTC
CDR3aa: CASSRDTTDGGETQYF

v_gene: TRBV6-5
d_gene: TRBD2
abundance: .
j_gene: TRBJ2-3
CDR3nt: TGTGCCAGCAGCCGACTAGCGGGAGGCACAGATACGCAGTATTTT
CDR3aa: CASSRLAGGTDTQYF

v_gene: TRBV7-2
d_gene: .
abundance: .
j_gene: TRBJ1-2
CDR3nt: TGTGCCAGCAGCTTAGGACAGTCAAATGGCTACACCTTC
CDR3aa: CASSLGQSNGYTF

v_gene: TRBV6-1
d_gene: .
abundance: .
j_gene: TRBJ1-1
CDR3nt: TGTGCCAGCAGTGAATCGTCCAACACTGAAGCTTTCTTT
CDR3aa: CASSESSNTEAFF

v_gene: TRBV19
d_gene: .
abundance: .
j_gene: TRBJ1-5
CDR3nt: TGTGCCAGTAGTATAACCATAACGGACAGCGATCAGCCCCAGCATTTT
CDR3aa: CASSITITDSDQPQHF

v_gene: TRBV5-1
d_gene: .
abundance: .
j_gene: TRBJ2-3
CDR3nt: TGCGCCAGCAGCCTGCAGAGGGGCACAGATACGCAGTATTTT
CDR3aa: CASSLQRGTDTQYF

v_gene: TRBV15
d_gene: .
abundance: .
j_gene: TRBJ2-7
CDR3nt: TGTGCCACCGGACGGGAGTACGAGCAGTACTTC
CDR3aa: CATGREYEQYF

v_gene: TRBV7-9
d_gene: TRBD2
abundance: once
j_gene: TRBJ2-1
CDR3nt: TGTGCCAGCAGCTTAGCAGGTAGCGGGAGTGTGAATGAGCAGTTCTTC
CDR3aa: CASSLAGSGSVNEQFF

v_gene: TRBV28
d_gene: TRBD2
abundance: .
j_gene: TRBJ2-3
CDR3nt: TGTGCCAGCAGTTTATTTGGCGGGGGGACAGATACGCAGTATTTT
CDR3aa: CASSLFGGGTDTQYF

v_gene: TRBV5-1
d_gene: TRBD1
abundance: .
j_gene: TRBJ1-4
CDR3nt: TGCGCCAGCAGCCCAGGGACAGTAAAAGCAACTAATGAAAAACTGTTTTTT
CDR3aa: CASSPGTVKATNEKLFF

v_gene: TRBV11-3
d_gene: TRBD2
abundance: .
j_gene: TRBJ2-3
CDR3nt: TGTGCCAGCAGCGCTAGCGGGGACACAGATACGCAGTATTTT
CDR3aa: CASSASGDTDTQYF

v_gene: TRBV28
d_gene: TRBD1
abundance: .
j_gene: TRBJ2-3
CDR3nt: TGTGCCACGACAGGGGCACCAACTAGCACAGATACGCAGTATTTT
CDR3aa: CATTGAPTSTDTQYF

v_gene: TRBV2
d_gene: .
abundance: once
j_gene: TRBJ2-7
CDR3nt: TGTGCCAGCAGTGAAAGCGGCCGCGAGCAGTACTTC
CDR3aa: CASSESGREQYF

v_gene: TRBV19
d_gene: TRBD1
abundance: .
j_gene: TRBJ1-2
CDR3nt: TGTGCCAGTAGCCGGACAGGGGAAAATTATGGCTACACCTTC
CDR3aa: CASSRTGENYGYTF

v_gene: TRBV4-1
d_gene: .
abundance: .
j_gene: TRBJ1-2
CDR3nt: TGCGCCAGCAGCCAGGCGGGGTGGGGGATCACTAACTATGGCTACACCTTC
CDR3aa: CASSQAGWGITNYGYTF

v_gene: TRBV27
d_gene: .
abundance: .
j_gene: TRBJ2-2
CDR3nt: TGTGCCAGCAGTTTCAGGGGAAGGGGGGAGCTGTTTTTT
CDR3aa: CASSFRGRGELFF

v_gene: TRBV11-2
d_gene: TRBD1
abundance: .
j_gene: TRBJ2-7
CDR3nt: TGTGCCAGCAGCTTAGTGGCGGCAGGGGGTTACGAGCAGTACTTC
CDR3aa: CASSLVAAGGYEQYF

v_gene: TRBV5-1
d_gene: TRBD2
abundance: .
j_gene: TRBJ2-5
CDR3nt: TGCGCCAGCAGCCTAGCTAGCGGGGGGTACCAAGAGACCCAGTACTTC
CDR3aa: CASSLASGGYQETQYF

v_gene: TRBV5-6
d_gene: .
abundance: .
j_gene: TRBJ2-1
CDR3nt: TGTGCCAGCACCGAATCCCCCACAGGGAGCTCCTACAATGAGCAGTTCTTC
CDR3aa: CASTESPTGSSYNEQFF

v_gene: TRBV30
d_gene: .
abundance: .
j_gene: TRBJ1-2
CDR3nt: TGTGCCTGGAGTGTCGACACGGGGTATGGCTACCCCTTC
CDR3aa: CAWSVDTGYGYPF

v_gene: TRBV5-6
d_gene: .
abundance: .
j_gene: TRBJ2-1
CDR3nt: TGTGCCAGCAGCTCGACGGGGGGCCTCCATTACAATGAGCAGTTCTTC
CDR3aa: CASSSTGGLHYNEQFF

v_gene: TRBV19
d_gene: .
abundance: few
j_gene: TRBJ1-1
CDR3nt: TGTGCCAGTAGTACCACCGGGGACACTGAAGCTTTCTTT
CDR3aa: CASSTTGDTEAFF

v_gene: TRBV4-1
d_gene: TRBD2
abundance: once
j_gene: TRBJ2-7
CDR3nt: TGCGCCAGCAGCCAAGCCCCTACTAGCGGGGGCCTCAACTACGAGCAGTACTTC
CDR3aa: CASSQAPTSGGLNYEQYF

v_gene: TRBV30
d_gene: .
abundance: .
j_gene: TRBJ2-7
CDR3nt: TGTGCCTGGGTGGACAGCCGCCTTGGCGAGCAGTACTTC
CDR3aa: CAWVDSRLGEQYF

v_gene: TRBV6-5
d_gene: TRBD2
abundance: few
j_gene: TRBJ2-5
CDR3nt: TGTGCCAGCAGCGGTAGCGGGACAGAGACCCAGTACTTC
CDR3aa: CASSGSGTETQYF

v_gene: TRBV6-5
d_gene: TRBD2
abundance: .
j_gene: TRBJ2-7
CDR3nt: TGTGCCAGCAGTCCTATAGCGGGAGTATTACCCGAGCAGTACTTC
CDR3aa: CASSPIAGVLPEQYF

v_gene: TRBV18
d_gene: TRBD1
abundance: .
j_gene: TRBJ2-5
CDR3nt: TGTGCCAGCTCACCACGGAAACAGGGGGCGCAGGAGACCCAGTACTTC
CDR3aa: CASSPRKQGAQETQYF

v_gene: TRBV9
d_gene: TRBD2
abundance: once
j_gene: TRBJ2-5
CDR3nt: TGTGCCAGCAGCCCCGTTGGTGGACTAGCGGGGGAGGGGGGAGAGACCCAGTACTTC
CDR3aa: CASSPVGGLAGEGGETQYF

v_gene: TRBV4-3
d_gene: TRBD2
abundance: .
j_gene: TRBJ2-1
CDR3nt: TGCGCCAGCAGCCAAGAGGGTAAGACTAGCGTCGGTGAGCAGTTCTTC
CDR3aa: CASSQEGKTSVGEQFF

v_gene: TRBV30
d_gene: .
abundance: .
j_gene: TRBJ1-2
CDR3nt: TGTGCCTGGAATCAGGGGAGAAGTACCTATGGCTACACCTTC
CDR3aa: CAWNQGRSTYGYTF

v_gene: TRBV6-5
d_gene: TRBD1
abundance: .
j_gene: TRBJ1-2
CDR3nt: TGTGCCAGCAGTCGGACAGGAGCTAACTATGGCTACACCTTC
CDR3aa: CASSRTGANYGYTF

v_gene: TRBV2
d_gene: TRBD1
abundance: .
j_gene: TRBJ1-5
CDR3nt: TGTGCCACCTCGGACTCCGGACAGGATCAGCCCCAGCATTTT
CDR3aa: CATSDSGQDQPQHF

v_gene: TRBV30
d_gene: .
abundance: .
j_gene: TRBJ1-5
CDR3nt: TGTGCCTGGAGTGGAGCAGGATATAGCAATCAGCCCCAGCATTTT
CDR3aa: CAWSGAGYSNQPQHF

v_gene: TRBV13
d_gene: TRBD1
abundance: .
j_gene: TRBJ1-2
CDR3nt: TGTGCCAGCAGCTTAGGGGACAGGGTAAACTATGGCTACACCTTC
CDR3aa: CASSLGDRVNYGYTF